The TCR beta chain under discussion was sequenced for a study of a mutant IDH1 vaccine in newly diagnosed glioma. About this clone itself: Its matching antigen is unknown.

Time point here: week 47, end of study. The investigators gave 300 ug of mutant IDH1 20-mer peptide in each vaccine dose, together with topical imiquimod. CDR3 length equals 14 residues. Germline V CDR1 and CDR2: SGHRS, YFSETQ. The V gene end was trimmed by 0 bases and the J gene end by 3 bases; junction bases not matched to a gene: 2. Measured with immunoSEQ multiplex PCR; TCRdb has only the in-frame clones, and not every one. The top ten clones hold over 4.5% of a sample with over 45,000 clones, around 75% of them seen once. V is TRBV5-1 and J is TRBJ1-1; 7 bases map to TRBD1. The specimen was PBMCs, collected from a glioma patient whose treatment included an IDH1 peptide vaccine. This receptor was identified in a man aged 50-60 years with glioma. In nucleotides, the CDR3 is TGCGCCAGCAGCTTGGCCGGGACAGACACTGAAGCTTTCTTT. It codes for CASSLAGTDTEAFF.